This entry describes one TCR beta chain. Its antigen remains undetermined. No base quality information exists; no much larger clone differs at one position. The data stem from a study of blood T cell repertoires in COVID-19 (dated by TCRdb to 2018 to 2021). Describing the broader study: The collaborator samples originated in the United States, Italy and Spain and spanned the acute and convalescent phases of COVID-19. The material from the prospective study consisted of cDNA or gDNA derived from T cells, B-cell-depleted T cells, or PBMCs. Deeply sampled blood TCRbeta repertoires from subjects exposed to, actively infected with, or recovered from COVID-19 were included in the dataset. The repertoires were made available in a free public database intended to serve as a resource for research on the immune response to SARS-CoV-2. Samples were obtained from the ongoing ImmuneRACE study (first 160 participants) and from about 1,300 subjects provided by 6 global collaborators. Sample metadata almost always included a de-identified subject ID, COVID-19 status, age in years and sex. HLA class I and class II types, where available, came from metadata supplied by the sample provider rather than from assay-based typing.

Each collaborating institution followed its own protocols to collect whole blood in K2EDTA tubes. For TCRbeta analysis, collaborators shipped samples in one of three forms: frozen whole blood, isolated PBMCs, or DNA extracted from either of those sample types. General conclusions and limits of the study: How much clinical and demographic metadata was included differed by source and by participant, and the metadata was provided uncurated.

Via the germline V gene, CDR1 is MNHEY and CDR2 SVGAGI. After removal of 9 bases from V and 5 bases from J, the junction retains 12 bases not matched to a gene. The CDR3 measures 14 amino acids from cysteine to phenylalanine. Solely the CDR3 DNA is kept, with 42 bases framed from the first base. TCRbeta CDR3 regions were amplified from genomic DNA by means of the immunoSEQ Assay, a bias-controlled multiplex PCR. Turning to the authors' computational methods: The number of nucleated cells in each sample was estimated by amplification of reference gene primers within the assay. To quantify the absolute abundance of each unique TCRbeta CDR3 rearrangement, sequence reads were collapsed and filtered. Productive Simpson clonality was computed per sample as the square root of Simpson's diversity index over productive rearrangements. In its TCRdb copy, this immuneACCESS table keeps in-frame sequences only and misses some clones. Where compared with another copy, unresolved V genes explain less than half of these, and the others have no known cause. V and J calls and clone size are as listed in that table; D and trimming were resolved from the DNA. The sample records tens of thousands of clones, about 86% of which are singletons. The ten largest clones capture about 5% of the sample.

Recombination linked TRBV6-5 to TRBJ1-1; TRBD1 agrees with 7 junctional bases. The specimen was peripheral blood. The sequence was obtained from a woman aged 55-69 years with acute or convalescent COVID-19. The CDR3 protein sequence reads: CASLPGDRVTEAFF. The DNA is TGTGCCAGTCTCCCGGGAGACAGGGTTACTGAAGCTTTCTTT.